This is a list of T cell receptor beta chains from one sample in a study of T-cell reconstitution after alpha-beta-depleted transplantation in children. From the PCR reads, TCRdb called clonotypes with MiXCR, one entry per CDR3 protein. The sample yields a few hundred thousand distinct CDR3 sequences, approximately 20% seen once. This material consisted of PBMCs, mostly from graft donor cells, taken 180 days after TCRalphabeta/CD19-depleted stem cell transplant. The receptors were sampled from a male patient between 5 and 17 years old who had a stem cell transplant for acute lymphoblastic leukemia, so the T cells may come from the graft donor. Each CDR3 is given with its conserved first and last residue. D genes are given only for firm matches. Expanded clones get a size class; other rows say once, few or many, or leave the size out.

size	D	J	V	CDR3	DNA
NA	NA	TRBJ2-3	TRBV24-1	CATSDSRGQSTDTQYF	TGTGCCACCAGTGATTCGCGGGGCCAATCCACAGATACGCAGTATTTT
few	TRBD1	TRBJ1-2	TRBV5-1	CASSFTGTGYGYTF	TGCGCCAGCAGCTTCACCGGGACAGGCTATGGCTACACCTTC
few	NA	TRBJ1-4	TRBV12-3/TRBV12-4	CASSLRGREKLFF	TGTGCCAGCAGTTTACGGGGGCGGGAAAAACTGTTTTTT
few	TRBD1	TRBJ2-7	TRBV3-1	CASSQHRDSSYEQYF	TGTGCCAGCAGCCAACACCGGGACAGCTCCTACGAGCAGTACTTC
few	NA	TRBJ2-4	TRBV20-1	CSAREPTSPRAKNIQYF	TGCAGTGCTAGAGAGCCTACTAGTCCTCGGGCCAAAAACATTCAGTACTTC
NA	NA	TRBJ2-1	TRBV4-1	CASSQNGNEQFF	TGCGCCAGCAGCCAGAACGGCAATGAGCAGTTCTTC
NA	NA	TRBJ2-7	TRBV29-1	CSVARGKGSYEQYF	TGCAGCGTTGCCAGGGGAAAGGGGTCCTACGAGCAGTACTTC
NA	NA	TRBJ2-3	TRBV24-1	CATGTSSGTDTQYF	TGTGCCACCGGAACTAGTAGTGGCACAGATACGCAGTATTTT
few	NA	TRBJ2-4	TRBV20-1	CSALRLMIAKNIQYF	TGCAGTGCTCTTAGACTAATGATTGCCAAAAACATTCAGTACTTC
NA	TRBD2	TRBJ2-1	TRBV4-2	CAMSLGPGLADYNEQFF	TGTGCCATGAGCCTCGGGCCGGGACTAGCGGACTACAATGAGCAGTTCTTC
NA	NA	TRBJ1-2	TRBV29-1	CSVEAGSRVPYGYTF	TGCAGCGTTGAAGCAGGGTCGAGGGTCCCCTATGGCTACACCTTC
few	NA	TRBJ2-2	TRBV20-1	CSARVEAKNTGELFF	TGCAGTGCTAGAGTGGAGGCGAAGAACACCGGGGAGCTGTTTTTT
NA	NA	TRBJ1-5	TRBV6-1	CASSGGTPRNQPQHF	TGTGCCAGCAGTGGGGGGACACCTCGCAATCAGCCCCAGCATTTT
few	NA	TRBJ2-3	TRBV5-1	CASRLAPGAGTQYF	TGCGCCAGCAGGTTGGCCCCCGGCGCGGGGACGCAGTATTTT
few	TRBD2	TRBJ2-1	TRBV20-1	CSARGPGLAAYEQFF	TGCAGTGCCAGAGGGCCGGGACTAGCAGCGTATGAGCAGTTCTTC
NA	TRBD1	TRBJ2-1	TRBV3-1	CASSAGTGVRERLYNEQFF	TGTGCCAGCAGCGCGGGGACAGGGGTTCGGGAGCGCCTATACAATGAGCAGTTCTTC
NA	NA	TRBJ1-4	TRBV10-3	CAISEGAPARGPNEKLFF	TGTGCCATCAGTGAAGGAGCCCCGGCCAGGGGTCCTAATGAAAAACTGTTTTTT
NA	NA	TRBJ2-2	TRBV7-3	CASSLTVTNTGELFF	TGTGCCAGCAGCTTAACGGTTACTAACACCGGGGAGCTGTTTTTT
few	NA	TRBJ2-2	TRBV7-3	CASSWNRVGELFF	TGTGCCAGCAGCTGGAACAGGGTCGGGGAGCTGTTTTTT
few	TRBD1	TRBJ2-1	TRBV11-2	CASSRGPYAYNEQFF	TGTGCCAGCAGCAGGGGGCCTTACGCCTACAATGAGCAGTTCTTC
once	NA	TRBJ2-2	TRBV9	CASSDRTNTGELFF	TGTGCCAGCAGCGACCGAACGAACACCGGGGAGCTGTTTTTT
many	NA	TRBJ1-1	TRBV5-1	CASSLGGGNTEAFF	TGTGCCAGCAGCTTGGGCGGGGGGAACACTGAAGCTTTCTTT
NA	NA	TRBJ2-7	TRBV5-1	CASSYPGAYEQYF	TGCGCCAGCAGCTACCCAGGGGCCTACGAGCAGTACTTC
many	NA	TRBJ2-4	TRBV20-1	CSARVPQNIQYF	TGCAGTGCTAGGGTTCCCCAAAACATTCAGTACTTC
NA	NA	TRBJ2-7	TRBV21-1	CASARDSPSGRASYEQYF	TGTGCCAGCGCCCGGGACAGTCCTAGCGGGAGGGCTTCCTACGAGCAGTACTTC
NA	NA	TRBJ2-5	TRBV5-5	CASSLGAGGAGETQYF	TGTGCCAGCAGCCTGGGGGCAGGGGGGGCAGGGGAGACCCAGTACTTC
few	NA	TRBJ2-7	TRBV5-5	CASSLLGLTYEQYF	TGTGCCAGCAGCTTGTTGGGACTCACCTACGAGCAGTACTTC
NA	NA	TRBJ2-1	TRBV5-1	CASSTSGTVFF	TGCGCCAGCAGCACGAGCGGGACAGTCTTCTTC
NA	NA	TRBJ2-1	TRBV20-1	CSARSRVKGAGEQFF	TGCAGTGCTAGAAGTCGAGTTAAAGGGGCGGGTGAGCAGTTCTTC
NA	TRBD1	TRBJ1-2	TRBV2	CASSEDRANYGYTF	TGTGCCAGCAGTGAGGACAGGGCCAACTATGGCTACACCTTC
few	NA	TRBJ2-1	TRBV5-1	CASSSRVANEQFF	TGCGCCAGCAGCTCGCGGGTGGCCAATGAGCAGTTCTTC
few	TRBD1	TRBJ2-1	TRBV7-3	CASSIKDRGEQFF	TGTGCCAGCAGCATTAAGGACAGGGGTGAGCAGTTCTTC
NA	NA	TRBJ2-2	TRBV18	CASSPRWGEGTGELFF	TGTGCCAGCTCACCCAGGTGGGGCGAAGGCACCGGGGAGCTGTTTTTT
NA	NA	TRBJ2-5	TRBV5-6	CASSRLGGPTQYF	TGTGCCAGCAGCCGCCTAGGGGGACCGACCCAGTACTTC
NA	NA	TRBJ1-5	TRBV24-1	CATSDLGQPQHF	TGTGCCACCAGTGATTTGGGTCAGCCCCAGCATTTT
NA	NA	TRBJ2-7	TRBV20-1	CSATDPSPYEQYF	TGCAGTGCTACGGACCCTTCCCCCTACGAGCAGTACTTC
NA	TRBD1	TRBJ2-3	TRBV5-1	CASSQNRGADTQYF	TGCGCCAGCAGCCAGAACAGGGGGGCAGATACGCAGTATTTT
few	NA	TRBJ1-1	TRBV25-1	CASSEWGNTEAFF	TGTGCCAGCAGTGAATGGGGGAACACTGAAGCTTTCTTT
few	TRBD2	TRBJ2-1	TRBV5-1	CASSSSGSLSEQFF	TGCGCCAGCAGCTCTAGCGGGAGCCTTTCTGAGCAGTTCTTC
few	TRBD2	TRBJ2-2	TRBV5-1	CASSLSLAGGTGELFF	TGCGCCAGCAGCTTGTCCCTAGCGGGCGGCACCGGGGAGCTGTTTTTT
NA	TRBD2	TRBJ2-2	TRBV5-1	CASRGTGGAGELFF	TGCGCCAGCAGAGGGACGGGAGGGGCCGGGGAGCTGTTTTTT
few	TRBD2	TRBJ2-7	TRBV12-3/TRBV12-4	CASSFRLLLGTSGSGPYEQYF	TGTGCCAGCAGTTTTCGCCTGCTTTTGGGGACTAGCGGGAGCGGCCCCTACGAGCAGTACTTC
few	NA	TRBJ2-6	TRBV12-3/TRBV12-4	CASSLPGTGANVLTF	TGTGCCAGCAGTTTGCCCGGGACAGGGGCCAACGTCCTGACTTTC
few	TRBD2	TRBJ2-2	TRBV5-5	CASFALAGGRTGELFF	TGTGCCAGCTTTGCACTAGCGGGAGGAAGGACCGGGGAGCTGTTTTTT
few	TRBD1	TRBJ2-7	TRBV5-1	CASSLGRDRAYEQYF	TGCGCCAGCAGCTTGGGCCGGGACAGGGCATACGAGCAGTACTTC
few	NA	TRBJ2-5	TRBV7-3	CASSHTGSQETQYF	TGTGCCAGCAGCCATACTGGAAGCCAAGAGACCCAGTACTTC
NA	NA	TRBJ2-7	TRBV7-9	CASGRLQEYEQYF	TGTGCCAGCGGCCGGTTACAAGAGTACGAGCAGTACTTC
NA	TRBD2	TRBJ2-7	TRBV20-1	CSAPGLAAIYEQYF	TGCAGTGCCCCCGGACTAGCGGCTATCTACGAGCAGTACTTC
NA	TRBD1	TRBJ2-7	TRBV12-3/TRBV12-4	CASRKTRGTGTYEQYF	TGTGCCAGCAGAAAAACGCGCGGGACAGGGACCTACGAGCAGTACTTC
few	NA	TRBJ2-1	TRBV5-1	CASSLDLIEQFF	TGCGCCAGCAGCTTGGACCTCATTGAGCAGTTCTTC
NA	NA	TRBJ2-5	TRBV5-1	CASSLMLGAKLETQYF	TGCGCCAGCAGCTTGATGCTGGGGGCGAAGTTAGAGACCCAGTACTTC
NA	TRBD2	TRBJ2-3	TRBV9	CASSVGTSGSAQNTQYF	TGTGCCAGCAGCGTAGGGACTAGCGGGAGTGCACAGAATACGCAGTATTTT
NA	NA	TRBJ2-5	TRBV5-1	CASSSGGHQETQYF	TGCGCCAGCAGCAGCGGAGGGCACCAAGAGACCCAGTACTTC
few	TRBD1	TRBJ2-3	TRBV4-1	CASSIGQADTQYF	TGCGCCAGCAGCATCGGACAGGCAGATACGCAGTATTTT
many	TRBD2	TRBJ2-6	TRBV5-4	CASSLSLLAGGPSSGANVLTF	TGTGCCAGCAGCTTGAGCCTGCTAGCGGGAGGGCCCTCCTCTGGGGCCAACGTCCTGACTTTC
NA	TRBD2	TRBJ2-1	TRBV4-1	CASSQATSGRGGEQFF	TGCGCCAGCAGCCAGGCAACTAGCGGGAGAGGTGGTGAGCAGTTCTTC
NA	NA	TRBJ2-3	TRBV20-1	CSARDPGRSTDTQYF	TGCAGTGCTAGAGATCCGGGGCGATCCACAGATACGCAGTATTTT
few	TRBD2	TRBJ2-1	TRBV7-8	CASSPYRLAGGNEQFF	TGTGCCAGCAGCCCATATAGACTAGCGGGAGGTAATGAGCAGTTCTTC
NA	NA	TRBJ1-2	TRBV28	CASSDRTRRGYTF	TGTGCCAGCAGTGACAGGACACGACGGGGCTACACCTTC
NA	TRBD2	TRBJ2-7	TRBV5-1	CASSLDVRLAGDPYEQYF	TGCGCCAGCAGCTTGGACGTTCGACTAGCGGGAGATCCCTACGAGCAGTACTTC